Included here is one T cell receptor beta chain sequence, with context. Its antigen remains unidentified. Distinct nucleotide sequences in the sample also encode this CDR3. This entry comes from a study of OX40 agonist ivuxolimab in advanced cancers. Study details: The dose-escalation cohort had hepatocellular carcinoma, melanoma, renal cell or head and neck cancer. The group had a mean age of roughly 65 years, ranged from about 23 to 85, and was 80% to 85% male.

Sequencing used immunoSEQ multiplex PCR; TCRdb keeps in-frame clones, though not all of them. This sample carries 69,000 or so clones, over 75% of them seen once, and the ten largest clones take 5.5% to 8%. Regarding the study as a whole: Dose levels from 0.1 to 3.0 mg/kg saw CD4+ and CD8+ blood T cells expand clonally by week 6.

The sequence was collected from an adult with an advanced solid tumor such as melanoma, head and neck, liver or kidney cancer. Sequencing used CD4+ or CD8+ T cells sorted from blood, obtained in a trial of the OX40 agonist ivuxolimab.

CDR3 in amino acids: CASSIGGNTEAFF. The CDR3 DNA follows: TGTGCCAGTAGTATTGGGGGGAACACTGAAGCTTTCTTT. The chain employs TRBV19 and TRBJ1-1, with D tentatively TRBD1 (5 bases). Germline lookup yields CDR1 LNHDA and CDR2 SQIVND (reference sequence). The CDR3 is 13 amino acids. V was shortened by 3 bases and J by 1 base, with 6 bases between the two germline ends.